Presented here are 13 T cell receptor beta chains from one specimen sequenced in a study of blood T cells in healthy people across ages. The second PCR ran about 7 to 12 cycles with a sample-barcoded 5' primer and J-beta primers. A single record per CDR3 protein comes from TCRdb applying MiXCR to the 5' RACE reads. There are just over 800,000 distinct CDR3 sequences in the sample; about 59% occur only once, and roughly 26% lies in the top ten. Sequencing input: blood. These TCRs come from a man aged 25-45 years in good health.

This clonotype was seen more than once but under ten times. The V gene is TRBV5-5, the J gene TRBJ1-4; D unclear. This CDR3 is built from 16 residues. From germline, CDR1 is SGHKS and CDR2 YYEKEE (reference sequence). Trimming took off 6 bases at V and 4 bases at J, with 19 bases between the two ends. CDR3 in amino acids: CASNPLNAVGNEKLFF. The CDR3 bases are TGTGCCAGCAACCCGTTGAACGCCGTCGGTAATGAAAAACTGTTTTTT.

The V gene is TRBV20-1, the J gene TRBJ1-1; D may be TRBD1 (5 bases). The CDR3 extends over 14 amino acids. V lost 7 bases and J 3 bases, leaving 18 bases between the germline ends. CDR1 and CDR2 from the germline V gene are DFQATT and SNEGSKA (reference sequence). CDR3: CSVGSGTRDTEAFF. In nucleotides, the CDR3 is TGCAGTGTTGGATCCGGGACGAGGGACACTGAAGCTTTCTTT.

This clonotype turned up a few times. The chain employs TRBV29-1 and TRBJ2-7; perhaps D is TRBD1 or TRBD2 (5 bases each). The CDR3 loop spans 15 amino acids. Trimming removed 1 base at V and 3 bases at J, with 16 bases between. Germline V lookup: CDR1 SQVTM, CDR2 ANQGSEA. This CDR3 reads CSVEGGTDEYYEQYF. In nucleotides, the CDR3 is TGCAGCGTTGAAGGAGGGACGGACGAATACTACGAGCAGTACTTC.

This clonotype has a handful of counts. V usage is TRBV9 and J usage is TRBJ2-6; the D gene is possibly TRBD2 (5 bases). The germline V and J ends were trimmed by 4 bases and 2 bases, with 10 bases remaining between them. This CDR3 spans 15 amino acids. Germline V gene data show CDR1 as SGDLS and CDR2 as YYNGEE. CDR3 region: CASSFKRAGANVLTF. CDR3 bases: TGTGCCAGCAGCTTTAAGAGGGCTGGGGCCAACGTCCTGACTTTC.

The chain recombines TRBV29-1 with TRBJ2-7; D could derive from TRBD1 or TRBD2 (5 bases each). Germline lookup yields CDR1 SQVTM and CDR2 ANQGSEA. Trimming took off 6 bases at V and 2 bases at J, with 20 bases between the two ends. The CDR3 contains 15 residues. The CDR3 region is CSVDEPRDQTYEQYF. For the CDR3, the DNA is TGCAGCGTCGACGAGCCCAGGGACCAAACCTACGAGCAGTACTTC.

This clonotype has a handful of counts. This chain connects TRBV5-1 to TRBJ2-5; D might be TRBD1 or TRBD2, each matching 6 bases. V lost 4 bases and J 2 bases, leaving 15 bases between the germline ends. CDR3 length: 15 amino acids. Per germline, CDR1 SGHRS and CDR2 YFSETQ. The CDR3, as DNA: TGCGCCAGCAGCCTCAACGGGGGCTGGCAAGAGACCCAGTACTTC. Its protein product is CASSLNGGWQETQYF.

The chain uses TRBV5-1 and TRBJ1-1; D is possibly TRBD1 (6 bases). V lost 6 bases and J lost 1, with 16 bases in between. CDR1 is SGHRS, CDR2 YFSETQ, per germline. There are 15 residues in the CDR3. The CDR3 DNA is TGCGCCAGCACCCGGGGTCAGGGGACGAACACTGAAGCTTTCTTT. Translated, it gives CASTRGQGTNTEAFF.

The table lists this clonotype with a few counts. CDR3 bases: TGTGCCAGCAGCCAAGAAGATACTAGCTTCGACGAGCAGTACTTC. Translating it yields CASSQEDTSFDEQYF. The rearrangement links TRBV4-2 to TRBJ2-7, with D perhaps matching TRBD2 (6 bases). The length of the CDR3 is 15 residues. In germline, CDR1 is LGHNA, CDR2 YNFKEQ. Trimming shortened V by 0 bases and J by 5 bases, and 14 bases separated the two germline ends.

As to this clonotype: A much larger clone differs from this one at a single base, so this may be a read error. This chain uses TRBV28 with TRBJ2-3; D tentatively fits TRBD1 or TRBD2 (5 bases each). CDR3 length: 15 amino acids. V lost 11 bases and J lost 0, with 18 bases in between. CDR1 and CDR2 (germline): MDHEN, SYDVKM. The CDR3 protein is CACYPWDGSTDTQYF. CDR3 in DNA: TGTGCCTGTTATCCTTGGGACGGCAGCACAGATACGCAGTATTTT.

This clonotype appeared a few times. The chain uses TRBV7-2 and TRBJ2-1; possibly TRBD2 for D (5 bases). The CDR3 totals 15 residues. V lost 2 bases to trimming and J lost 2 bases, with 10 bases between them. From germline, CDR1 is SGHTA and CDR2 FQGNSA. The CDR3 loop reads CASSLRGRTYNEQFF. CDR3 in DNA: TGTGCCAGCAGCTTACGGGGAAGGACCTACAATGAGCAGTTCTTC.

Turning to this clonotype: One end of the junction fails to match germline, which may point to a read error. The J gene is TRBJ2-7, the V gene TRBV10-3, with TRBD2 as a possible D gene (6 bases). Germline V CDR1 and CDR2: ENHRY, SYGVKD. The CDR3 has 16 residues. CDR3 protein: CAISESLGRDSHEQYF. The CDR3 DNA follows: TGTGCCATCAGTGAGTCGCTAGGCAGGGACTCCCACGAGCAGTACTTC.

This clonotype has a handful of counts. The chain recombines TRBV18 with TRBJ2-7, with a tentative D call TRBD2 (7 bases). The CDR3 loop spans 14 amino acids. V lost 3 bases to trimming and J lost 5 bases, with 14 bases between them. Germline V gene sequence: CDR1 KGHSH, CDR2 LQKENI. The CDR3 is CASSPGGRRNEQYF. The CDR3 nucleotides read TGTGCCAGCTCACCGGGGGGGCGCCGGAACGAGCAGTACTTC.

This clonotype was observed a few times. The chain has TRBV11-2 and TRBJ2-2; maybe TRBD1 (6 bases). From germline, CDR1 is SGHAT and CDR2 FQNNGV. The length of the CDR3 is 15 residues. Deletions cut 1 base from V and 4 bases from J, with 10 bases between. The CDR3 spells CASSLVMGATGELFF. CDR3 DNA sequence: TGTGCCAGCAGCTTAGTTATGGGGGCCACCGGGGAGCTGTTTTTT.